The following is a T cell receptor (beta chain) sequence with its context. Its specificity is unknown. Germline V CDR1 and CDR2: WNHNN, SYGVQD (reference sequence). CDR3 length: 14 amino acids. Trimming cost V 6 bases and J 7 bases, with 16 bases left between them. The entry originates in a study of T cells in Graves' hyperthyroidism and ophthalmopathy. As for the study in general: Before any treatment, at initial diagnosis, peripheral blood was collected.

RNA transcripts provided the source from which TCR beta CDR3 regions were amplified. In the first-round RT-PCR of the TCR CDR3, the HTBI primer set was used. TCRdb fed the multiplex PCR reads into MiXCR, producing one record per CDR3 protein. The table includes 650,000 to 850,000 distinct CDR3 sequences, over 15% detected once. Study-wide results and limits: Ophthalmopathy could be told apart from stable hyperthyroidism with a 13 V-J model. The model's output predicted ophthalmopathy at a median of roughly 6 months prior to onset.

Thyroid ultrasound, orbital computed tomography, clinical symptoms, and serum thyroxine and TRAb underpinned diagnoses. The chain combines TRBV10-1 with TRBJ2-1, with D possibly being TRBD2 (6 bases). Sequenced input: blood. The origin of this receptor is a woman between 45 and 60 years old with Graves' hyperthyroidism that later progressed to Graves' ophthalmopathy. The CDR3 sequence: CASSAGLLLNEQFF. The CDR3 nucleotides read TGCGCCAGCAGCGCGGGACTGCTCTTGAATGAGCAGTTCTTC.